This T cell receptor beta chain was sequenced for a study of T cell responses to AZD1222 COVID-19 vaccine. The wider study: Some second doses came at about 4 weeks and others at about 12 weeks; these were pooled.

V lost 1 base and J 8 bases, leaving 12 bases between the germline ends. Germline values: CDR1 SGHNT, CDR2 YYREEE (reference sequence). The CDR3 totals 13 residues. The method was immunoSEQ multiplex PCR; TCRdb's version includes in-frame clones alone and lacks a portion of them. The table lists roughly 190,000 clones, approximately 90% of them singletons. On this clone: Its antigen is not known.

Overall study results and limits: Dominant at 160-218 and 743-854, vaccine-associated CD4 TCRs also spanned spike. Just 6 or 7 people given AZD1222 tested seropositive at baseline. Donors skewed white British and female; clonal diversity was possibly underestimated.

This receptor was taken from an adult in good health. The sample in question was peripheral blood, obtained on day 0 of AZD1222 vaccination. The chain has TRBV5-4 and TRBJ1-2; unclear D gene. CDR3: CASSLIGEGGYTF. In DNA, the CDR3 is TGTGCCAGCAGCTTGATTGGGGAAGGGGGCTACACCTTC.